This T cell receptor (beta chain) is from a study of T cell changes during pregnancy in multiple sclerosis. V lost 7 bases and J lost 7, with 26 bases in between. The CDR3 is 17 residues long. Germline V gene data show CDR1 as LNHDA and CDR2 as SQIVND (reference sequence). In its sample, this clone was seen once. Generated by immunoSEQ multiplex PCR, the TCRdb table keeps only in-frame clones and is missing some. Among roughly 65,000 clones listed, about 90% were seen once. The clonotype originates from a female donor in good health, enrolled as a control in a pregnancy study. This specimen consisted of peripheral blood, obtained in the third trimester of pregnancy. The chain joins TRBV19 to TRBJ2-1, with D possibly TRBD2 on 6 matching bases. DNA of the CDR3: TGTGCCAGTACCTTCATCAACCGGGGGACTGGCCTAAATGAGCAGTTCTTC. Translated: CASTFINRGTGLNEQFF.